The sequence of this T cell receptor beta chain was determined in a study of monozygotic twins with inflammatory bowel disease. Study results and caveats: Clonotype overlap with others was lower in IBD patients than in healthy twins, a difference that was greatest with disease activity.

The germline V gene encodes CDR1 LNHNV and CDR2 YYDKDF (reference sequence). The CDR3 consists of 13 residues. TCRdb reprocessed the 5' RACE reads; each CDR3 protein has one entry and no DNA is given. The sample shows around 370,000 distinct CDR3 sequences, and approximately 2.8% sits with its ten largest clones. Regarding this clonotype: Its target is unknown.

This receptor was taken from a human donor with ulcerative colitis or Crohn's disease, or a healthy co-twin of an affected twin (not recorded which). Sequencing was carried out using blood. This chain joins TRBV15 and TRBJ1-5; TCRdb's D call, TRBD1, is unchecked because there is no DNA. The CDR3 region is CATSRDMGQPQHF.